This TCR beta chain came from a study of tumour-infiltrating T cells in Burkitt lymphoma. Across the whole study: Patients covered every epidemiological subtype of Burkitt lymphoma. Productive clonality predicted overall and progression-free survival. Points from the study as a whole: Several public clonotypes recurred in numerous Burkitt lymphoma patients.

In this sample, this clone turned up a few times. Its antigen remains unknown. The repertoire was sequenced with immunoSEQ multiplex PCR; TCRdb's copy has only in-frame clones and lacks some. The repertoire holds about 3,700 clones, with roughly 21% as singletons. The sequencing input was tumor tissue. The clonotype was recovered from a human donor with Burkitt lymphoma.

The CDR3 sequence: CASSLGDTQYF. For the CDR3, the DNA is TGTGCCAGCAGTTTAGGGGATACGCAGTATTTT. The chain carries TRBV27 and TRBJ2-3; D not resolved. With 2 bases removed from V and 6 bases from J, the gap between germline ends came to 3 bases. The germline V gene has CDR1 MNHEY and CDR2 SMNVEV (reference sequence). The CDR3 spans 11 residues.